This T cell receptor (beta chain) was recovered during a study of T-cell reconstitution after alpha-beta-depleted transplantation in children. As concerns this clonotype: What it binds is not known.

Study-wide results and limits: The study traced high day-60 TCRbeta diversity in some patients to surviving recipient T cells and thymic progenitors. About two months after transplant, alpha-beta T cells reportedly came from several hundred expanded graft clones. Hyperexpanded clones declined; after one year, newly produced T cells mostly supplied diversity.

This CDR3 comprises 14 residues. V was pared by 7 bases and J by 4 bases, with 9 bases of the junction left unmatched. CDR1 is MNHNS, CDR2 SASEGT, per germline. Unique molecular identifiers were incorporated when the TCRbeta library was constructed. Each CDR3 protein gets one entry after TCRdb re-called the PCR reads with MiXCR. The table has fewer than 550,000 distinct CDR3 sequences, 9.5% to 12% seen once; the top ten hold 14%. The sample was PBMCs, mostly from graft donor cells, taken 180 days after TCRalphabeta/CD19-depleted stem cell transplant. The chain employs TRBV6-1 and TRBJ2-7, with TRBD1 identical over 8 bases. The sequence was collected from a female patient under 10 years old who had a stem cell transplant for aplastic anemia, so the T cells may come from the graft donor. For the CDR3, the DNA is TGTGCCAGCAACTTACCGGGACAGGTATACGAGCAGTACTTC. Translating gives CASNLPGQVYEQYF.